Listed below are T cell receptor beta chains from one sample, sequenced in a study of CD4 T cells in relation to SARS-CoV-2 and coronaviruses. Some clones are missing from TCRdb's copy, which holds only in-frame ones; the method was immunoSEQ multiplex PCR. This sample yields some 69,000 clones, of which around 93% are seen a single time; 0.13% to 0.15% belongs to the top ten. The sequenced material came from naive CD4+ T cells from PBMCs. The receptors shown here come from a human donor in good health. The CDR3 runs from the conserved cysteine through the conserved F or W. The D gene is left open where the match is weak. Rows may omit the clone size; those that give it use once, few, many or a size class.

CDR3,DNA,J,D,size,V
CATSDATGYTQPQHF,TGTGCCACCAGTGATGCGACAGGGTATACTCAGCCCCAGCATTTT,TRBJ1-5,TRBD1,.,TRBV24-1
CASRGGETQYF,TGCGCCAGCAGGGGGGGAGAGACCCAGTACTTC,TRBJ2-5,.,.,TRBV5-1
CASSQRRGWTEAFF,TGTGCCAGCAGCCAGCGCAGGGGTTGGACTGAAGCTTTCTTT,TRBJ1-1,.,.,TRBV16
CASSEYRENGGYTF,TGTGCCAGCAGTGAGTACAGGGAAAACGGTGGCTACACCTTC,TRBJ1-2,.,.,TRBV2
CASSDFGAGLFF,TGCGCCAGCAGCGACTTTGGAGCGGGGTTGTTCTTC,TRBJ2-1,TRBD2,few,TRBV4-1
CASTGAGTSPYEQYF,TGTGCCAGCACCGGTGCCGGGACTAGTCCCTACGAGCAGTACTTC,TRBJ2-7,TRBD2,once,TRBV28
CAIGTGEETQYF,TGTGCCATTGGGACAGGGGAAGAGACCCAGTACTTC,TRBJ2-5,.,.,TRBV21-1
CASSTRTSGVNTGELFF,TGTGCCAGCAGCACCCGGACTAGCGGGGTGAACACCGGGGAGCTGTTTTTT,TRBJ2-2,TRBD2,.,TRBV7-7
CASSSQGATGYTF,TGTGCCAGCAGCTCGCAGGGGGCGACTGGCTACACCTTC,TRBJ1-2,TRBD1,.,TRBV13
CASSDRVGYNEQFF,TGTGCCAGCAGCGACAGGGTTGGCTACAATGAGCAGTTCTTC,TRBJ2-1,TRBD1,.,TRBV3-1/TRBV3-2
CASSALRLSSYNEQFF,TGTGCCAGCAGCGCACTCCGACTCAGCTCCTACAATGAGCAGTTCTTC,TRBJ2-1,.,.,TRBV9
CASSIASGSMADTQYF,TGTGCCAGTAGTATAGCTAGCGGGAGCATGGCAGATACGCAGTATTTT,TRBJ2-3,TRBD2,.,TRBV19
CASSLRGGQGSPYEQYF,TGCGCCAGCAGCTTGCGGGGGGGTCAGGGGTCCCCCTACGAGCAGTACTTC,TRBJ2-7,TRBD2,.,TRBV5-1
CASSEGQGTNTGELFF,TGCGCCAGCAGCGAAGGACAGGGTACGAACACCGGGGAGCTGTTTTTT,TRBJ2-2,TRBD1,.,TRBV5-1
CASSLWGTSYEQYF,TGTGCCAGCAGCTTATGGGGGACTTCCTACGAGCAGTACTTC,TRBJ2-7,.,.,TRBV7-9
CASSLGQGAYNEQFF,TGTGCCAGCAGCCTTGGACAGGGGGCCTACAATGAGCAGTTCTTC,TRBJ2-1,TRBD1,.,TRBV5-8
CASSSTGDTGELFF,TGCGCCAGCAGCTCTACAGGGGACACCGGGGAGCTGTTTTTT,TRBJ2-2,TRBD1,.,TRBV5-1
CASSFGRETQYF,TGTGCCAGCAGTTTCGGGAGAGAGACCCAGTACTTC,TRBJ2-5,.,.,TRBV28
CAWSVRGNTEAFF,TGTGCCTGGAGTGTTCGGGGGAACACTGAAGCTTTCTTT,TRBJ1-1,.,.,TRBV30
CASSLGQGGFPYGYTF,TGTGCCAGCAGCTTGGGACAGGGGGGCTTCCCCTATGGCTACACCTTC,TRBJ1-2,TRBD1,.,TRBV7-9
CASPPGEPYGYTF,TGTGCCAGTCCCCCAGGGGAACCCTATGGCTACACCTTC,TRBJ1-2,.,.,TRBV19
CASSLDSGPTDTQYF,TGTGCCAGCAGCTTAGATAGTGGGCCCACAGATACGCAGTATTTT,TRBJ2-3,.,.,TRBV11-2
CATSDPRDSKETQYF,TGTGCCACCAGTGACCCCCGGGACTCAAAAGAGACCCAGTACTTC,TRBJ2-5,.,.,TRBV24-1
CASRPGTVGVGSYNSPLHF,TGTGCCAGCAGACCCGGGACAGTCGGGGTTGGCTCCTATAATTCACCCCTCCACTTT,TRBJ1-6,TRBD1,.,TRBV27
CASSYSSGRFSGPTEQYF,TGCGCCAGCAGCTACTCTAGCGGGAGGTTCTCGGGCCCTACCGAGCAGTACTTC,TRBJ2-7,TRBD2,.,TRBV5-1
CASSVGGATNTGELFF,TGTGCCAGCAGTGTGGGAGGGGCGACCAACACCGGGGAGCTGTTTTTT,TRBJ2-2,TRBD2,.,TRBV2
CASSLTGIGSPLHF,TGTGCCAGCAGTCTCACCGGGATCGGGTCACCCCTCCACTTT,TRBJ1-6,.,once,TRBV6-5
CASSKSGTGTDTQYF,TGTGCCAGCAGTAAATCTGGGACAGGCACAGATACGCAGTATTTT,TRBJ2-3,TRBD1,.,TRBV28
CASSVDRGNSEKLFF,TGTGCCAGCAGCGTGGACAGGGGGAATTCGGAAAAACTGTTTTTT,TRBJ1-4,TRBD1,.,TRBV9
CASGGTGDHNEQFF,TGCGCCAGCGGCGGGACAGGGGACCACAATGAGCAGTTCTTC,TRBJ2-1,TRBD1,once,TRBV5-1
CASSLGTGTGKEELFF,TGTGCCAGCAGTTTGGGGACAGGGACCGGGAAGGAGGAGCTGTTTTTT,TRBJ2-2,TRBD1,few,TRBV27
CASSPKDRGLNSPLHF,TGTGCCAGCTCACCGAAGGACAGGGGTTTGAATTCACCCCTCCACTTT,TRBJ1-6,TRBD1,.,TRBV18